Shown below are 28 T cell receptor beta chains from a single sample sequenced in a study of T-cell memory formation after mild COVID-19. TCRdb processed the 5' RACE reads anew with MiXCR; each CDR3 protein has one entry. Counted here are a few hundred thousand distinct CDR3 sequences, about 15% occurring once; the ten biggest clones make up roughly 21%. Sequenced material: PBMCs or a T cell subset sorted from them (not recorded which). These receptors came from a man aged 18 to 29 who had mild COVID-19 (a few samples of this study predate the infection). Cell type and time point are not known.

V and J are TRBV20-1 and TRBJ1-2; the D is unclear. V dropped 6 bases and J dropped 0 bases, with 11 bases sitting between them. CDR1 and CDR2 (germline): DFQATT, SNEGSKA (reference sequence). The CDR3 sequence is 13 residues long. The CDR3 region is CSAPPSSNYGYTF. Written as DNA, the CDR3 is TGCAGTGCCCCTCCGAGCTCTAACTATGGCTACACCTTC.

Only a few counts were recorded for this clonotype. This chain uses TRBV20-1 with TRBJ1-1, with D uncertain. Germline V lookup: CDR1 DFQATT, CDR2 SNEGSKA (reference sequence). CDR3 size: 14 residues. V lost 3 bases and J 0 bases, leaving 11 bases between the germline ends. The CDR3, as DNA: TGCAGTGCTAGCTCATATCCGGTGAACACTGAAGCTTTCTTT. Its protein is CSASSYPVNTEAFF.

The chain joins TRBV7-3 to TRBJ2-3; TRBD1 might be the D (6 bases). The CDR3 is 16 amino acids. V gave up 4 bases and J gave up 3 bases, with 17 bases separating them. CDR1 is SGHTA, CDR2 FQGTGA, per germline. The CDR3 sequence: CASSSTGTKSTDTQYF. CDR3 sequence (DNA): TGTGCCAGCAGCTCTACCGGGACAAAATCAACAGATACGCAGTATTTT. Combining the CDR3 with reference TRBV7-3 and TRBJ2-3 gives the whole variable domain GAGVSQTPSNKVTEKGKYVELRCDPISGHTALYWYRQSLGQGPEFLIYFQGTGAADDSGLPNDRFFAVRPEGSVSTLKIQRTERGDSAVYLCASSSTGTKSTDTQYFGPGTRLTVL.

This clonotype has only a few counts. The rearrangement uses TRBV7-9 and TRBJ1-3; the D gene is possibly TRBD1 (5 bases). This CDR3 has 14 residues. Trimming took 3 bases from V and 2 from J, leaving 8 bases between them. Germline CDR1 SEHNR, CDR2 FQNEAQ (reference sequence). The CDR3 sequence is CASSFRTTGNTIYF. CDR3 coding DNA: TGTGCCAGCAGCTTTAGGACAACTGGAAACACCATATATTTT.

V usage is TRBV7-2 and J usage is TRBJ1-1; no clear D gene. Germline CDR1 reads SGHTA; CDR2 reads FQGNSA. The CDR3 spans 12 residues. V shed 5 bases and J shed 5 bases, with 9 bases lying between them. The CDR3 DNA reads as TGTGCCAGCAGCCTGATGGAAACTGAAGCTTTCTTT. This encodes CASSLMETEAFF.

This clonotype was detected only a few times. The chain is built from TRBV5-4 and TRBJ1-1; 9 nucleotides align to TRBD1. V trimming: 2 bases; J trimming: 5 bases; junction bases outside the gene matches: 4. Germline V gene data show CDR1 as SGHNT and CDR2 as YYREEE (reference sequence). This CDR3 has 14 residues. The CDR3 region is CASSLQGASTEAFF. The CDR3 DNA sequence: TGTGCCAGCAGCTTACAGGGGGCGAGTACTGAAGCTTTCTTT.

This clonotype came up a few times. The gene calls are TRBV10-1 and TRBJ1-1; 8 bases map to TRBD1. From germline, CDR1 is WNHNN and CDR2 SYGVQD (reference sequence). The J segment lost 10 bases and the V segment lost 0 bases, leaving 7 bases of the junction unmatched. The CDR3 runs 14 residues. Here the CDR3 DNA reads TGCGCCAGCAGTGAGTCCGGAACAGGGGGGAGAGCTTTCTTT. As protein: CASSESGTGGRAFF.

The CDR3 DNA reads TGTGCCAGCAGGCCAACCCGGGACAGGGGGATGAACACTGAAGCTTTCTTT. Residues: CASRPTRDRGMNTEAFF. This chain connects TRBV12-3 or TRBV12-4 to TRBJ1-1; the match to TRBD1 covers 11 bases. The V segment lost 6 bases and the J segment 0 bases; nucleotides outside the gene matches: 9. This CDR3 has 17 amino acids.

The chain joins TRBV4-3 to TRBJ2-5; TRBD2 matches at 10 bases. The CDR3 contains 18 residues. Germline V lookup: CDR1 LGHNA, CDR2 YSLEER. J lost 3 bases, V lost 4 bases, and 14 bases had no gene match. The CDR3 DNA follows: TGCGCCAGCAGCCCTCTAGAACCCGGACTAGCGGCGGAAGAGACCCAGTACTTC. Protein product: CASSPLEPGLAAEETQYF.

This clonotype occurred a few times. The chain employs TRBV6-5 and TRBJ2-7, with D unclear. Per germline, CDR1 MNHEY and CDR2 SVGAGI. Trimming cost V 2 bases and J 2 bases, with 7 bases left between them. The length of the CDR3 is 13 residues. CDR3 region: CASSYSRAYEQYF. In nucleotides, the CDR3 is TGTGCCAGCAGTTACAGTAGGGCCTACGAGCAGTACTTC.

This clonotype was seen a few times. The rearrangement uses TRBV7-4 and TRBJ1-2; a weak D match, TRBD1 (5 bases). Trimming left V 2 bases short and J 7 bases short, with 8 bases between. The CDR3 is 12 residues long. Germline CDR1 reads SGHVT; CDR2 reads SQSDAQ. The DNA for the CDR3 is TGTGCCAGCAGCTTATCAAGGGGTGGCTACACCTTC. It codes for CASSLSRGGYTF.

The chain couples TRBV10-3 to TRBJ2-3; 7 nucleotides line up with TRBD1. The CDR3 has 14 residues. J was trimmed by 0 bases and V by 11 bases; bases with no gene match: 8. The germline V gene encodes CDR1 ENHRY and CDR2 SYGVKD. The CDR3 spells CASETGKSTDTQYF. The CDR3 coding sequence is TGTGCCTCGGAGACAGGGAAAAGCACAGATACGCAGTATTTT.

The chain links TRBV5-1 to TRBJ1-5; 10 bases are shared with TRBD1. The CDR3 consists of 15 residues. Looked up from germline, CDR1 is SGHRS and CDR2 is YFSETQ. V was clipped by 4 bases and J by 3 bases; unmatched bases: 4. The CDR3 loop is CASSPTGGNNQPQHF. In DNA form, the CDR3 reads TGCGCCAGCAGCCCGACAGGGGGCAACAATCAGCCCCAGCATTTT.

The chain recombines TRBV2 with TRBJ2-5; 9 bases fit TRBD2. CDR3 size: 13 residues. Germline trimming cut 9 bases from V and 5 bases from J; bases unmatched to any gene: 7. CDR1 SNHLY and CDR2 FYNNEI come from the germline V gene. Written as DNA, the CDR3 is TGTGCCAGTAAGCGGGGGGCCGGGGAGACCCAGTACTTC. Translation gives CASKRGAGETQYF. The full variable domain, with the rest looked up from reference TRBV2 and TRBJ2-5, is EPEVTQTPSHQVTQMGQEVILRCVPISNHLYFYWYRQILGQKVEFLVSFYNNEISEKSEIFDDQFSVERPDGSNFTLKIRSTKLEDSAMYFCASKRGAGETQYFGPGTRLLVL.

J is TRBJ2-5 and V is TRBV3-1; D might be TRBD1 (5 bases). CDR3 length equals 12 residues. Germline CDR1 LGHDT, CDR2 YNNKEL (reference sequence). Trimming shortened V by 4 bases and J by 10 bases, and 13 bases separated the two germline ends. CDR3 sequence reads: CASSRISRVQYF. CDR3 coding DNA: TGTGCCAGCAGCCGGATCAGCAGGGTCCAGTACTTC.

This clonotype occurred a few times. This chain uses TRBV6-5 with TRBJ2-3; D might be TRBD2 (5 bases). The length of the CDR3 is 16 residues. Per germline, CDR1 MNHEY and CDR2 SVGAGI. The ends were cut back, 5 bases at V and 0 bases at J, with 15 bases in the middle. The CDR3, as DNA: TGTGCCAGCAGTCCGCATGGGAGACCTAGCACAGATACGCAGTATTTT. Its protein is CASSPHGRPSTDTQYF.

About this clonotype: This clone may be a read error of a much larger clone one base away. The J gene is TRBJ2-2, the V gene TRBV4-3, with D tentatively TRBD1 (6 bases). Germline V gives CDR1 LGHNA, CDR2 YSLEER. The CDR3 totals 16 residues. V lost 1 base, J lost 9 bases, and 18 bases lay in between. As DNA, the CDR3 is TGCGCCAGCAGCCAAGTTGGGCGGGCCAGGGGCCGGGAGCTGTTTTTT. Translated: CASSQVGRARGRELFF.

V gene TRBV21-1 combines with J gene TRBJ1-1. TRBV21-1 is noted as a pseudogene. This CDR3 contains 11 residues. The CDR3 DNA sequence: TGTGCCAGCAGGAGTGGTTCTGAAGCTTTCTTT. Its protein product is CASRSGSEAFF.

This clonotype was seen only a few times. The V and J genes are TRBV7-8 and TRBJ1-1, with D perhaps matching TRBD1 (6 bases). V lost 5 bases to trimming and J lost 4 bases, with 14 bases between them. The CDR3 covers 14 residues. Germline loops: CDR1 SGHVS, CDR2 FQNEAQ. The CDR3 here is CASSLIQGATEAFF. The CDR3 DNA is TGTGCCAGCAGCCTGATACAGGGTGCCACTGAAGCTTTCTTT.

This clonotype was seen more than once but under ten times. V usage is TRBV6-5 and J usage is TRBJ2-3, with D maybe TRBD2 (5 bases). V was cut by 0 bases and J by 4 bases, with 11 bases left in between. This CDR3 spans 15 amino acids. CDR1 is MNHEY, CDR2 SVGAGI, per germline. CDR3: CASSYSTSSADTQYF. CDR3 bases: TGTGCCAGCAGTTACTCCACTAGTAGTGCAGATACGCAGTATTTT.

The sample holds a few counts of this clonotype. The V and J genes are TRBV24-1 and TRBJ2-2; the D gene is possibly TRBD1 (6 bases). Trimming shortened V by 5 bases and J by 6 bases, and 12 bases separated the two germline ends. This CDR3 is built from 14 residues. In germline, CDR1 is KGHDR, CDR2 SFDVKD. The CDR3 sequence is CATSAGEVAGELFF. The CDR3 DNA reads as TGTGCCACCAGTGCAGGGGAAGTTGCCGGGGAGCTGTTTTTT.

The CDR3: CASSLVLMDTEEAFF. The CDR3 nucleotides are TGTGCCAGCAGCTTAGTTCTAATGGACACGGAAGAAGCTTTCTTT. The V and J genes are TRBV7-9 and TRBJ1-1, with D possibly TRBD1 on 5 matching bases. Germline CDR1 reads SEHNR; CDR2 reads FQNEAQ (reference sequence). There are 15 residues in the CDR3. V was pared by 1 base and J by 8 bases, with 17 bases between.

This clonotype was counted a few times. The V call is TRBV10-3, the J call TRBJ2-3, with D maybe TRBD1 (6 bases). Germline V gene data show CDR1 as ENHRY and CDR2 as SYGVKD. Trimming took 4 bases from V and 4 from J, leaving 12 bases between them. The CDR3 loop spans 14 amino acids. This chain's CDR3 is CAISGARGSDTQYF. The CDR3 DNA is TGTGCCATCAGTGGGGCCAGGGGATCAGATACGCAGTATTTT.

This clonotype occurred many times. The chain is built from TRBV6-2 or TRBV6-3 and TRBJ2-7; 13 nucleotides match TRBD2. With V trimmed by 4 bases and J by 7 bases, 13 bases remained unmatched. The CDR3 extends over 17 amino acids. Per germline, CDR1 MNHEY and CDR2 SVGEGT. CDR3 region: CASSFSIGLAGEGEQYV. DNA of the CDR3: TGTGCCAGCAGTTTTTCTATCGGACTAGCGGGGGAAGGAGAGCAGTACGTC.

The DNA for the CDR3 is TGTGCCAGCAGGCTTAACCCGGGAGAGACCCAGTACTTC. Translated: CASRLNPGETQYF. This rearrangement joins TRBV3-1 to TRBJ2-5, with D unresolved. Germline V gene sequence: CDR1 LGHDT, CDR2 YNNKEL (reference sequence). Trimming took 6 bases from V and 4 from J, leaving 12 bases between them. The CDR3 is made up of 13 amino acids.

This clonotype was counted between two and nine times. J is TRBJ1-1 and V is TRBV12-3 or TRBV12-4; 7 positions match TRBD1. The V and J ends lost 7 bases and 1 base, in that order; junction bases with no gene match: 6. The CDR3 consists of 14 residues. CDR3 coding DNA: TGTGCCAGCACCCCAGGGGGGGGGAACACTGAAGCTTTCTTT. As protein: CASTPGGGNTEAFF.

The CDR3 nucleotides read TGTGCCAGCTCACCACGGACAGATGCCGGGGAGCTGTTTTTT. Translation: CASSPRTDAGELFF. The chain recombines TRBV18 with TRBJ2-2, with D maybe TRBD1 (6 bases). The CDR3 runs to 14 residues. Trimming stripped 1 base from V and 6 bases from J, with 9 bases between. Germline V gives CDR1 KGHSH, CDR2 LQKENI.

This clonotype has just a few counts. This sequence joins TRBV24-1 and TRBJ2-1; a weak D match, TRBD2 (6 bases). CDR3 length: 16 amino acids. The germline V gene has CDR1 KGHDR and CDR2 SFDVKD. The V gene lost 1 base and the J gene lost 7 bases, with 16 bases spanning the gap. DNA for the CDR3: TGTGCCACCAGTGATTTAGGCGTGGGAGGCCCAAATGAGCAGTTCTTC. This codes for CATSDLGVGGPNEQFF.